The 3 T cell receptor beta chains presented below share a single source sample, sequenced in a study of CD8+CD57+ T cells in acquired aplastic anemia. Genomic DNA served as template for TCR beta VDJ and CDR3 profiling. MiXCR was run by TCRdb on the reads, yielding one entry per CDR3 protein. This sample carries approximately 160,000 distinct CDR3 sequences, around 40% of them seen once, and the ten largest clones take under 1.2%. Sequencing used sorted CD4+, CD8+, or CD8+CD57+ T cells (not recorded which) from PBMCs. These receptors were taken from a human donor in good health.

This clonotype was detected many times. Here the CDR3 DNA reads TGTGCCAGCAGCGCCCGACTAGCGGCATACAATGAGCAGTTCTTC. Protein product: CASSARLAAYNEQFF. The V and J genes are TRBV9 and TRBJ2-1; 9 bases line up with TRBD2. The germline CDR1 and CDR2 sequences are SGDLS and YYNGEE. The CDR3 extends over 15 amino acids. V was pared by 3 bases and J by 4 bases, with 5 bases of the junction left unmatched. The full variable domain, in which reference TRBV9 and TRBJ2-1 provide the parts outside the CDR3, is DSGVTQTPKHLITATGQRVTLRCSPRSGDLSVYWYQQSLDQGLQFLIQYYNGEERAKGNILERFSAQQFPDLHSELNLSSLELGDSALYFCASSARLAAYNEQFFGPGTRLTVL.

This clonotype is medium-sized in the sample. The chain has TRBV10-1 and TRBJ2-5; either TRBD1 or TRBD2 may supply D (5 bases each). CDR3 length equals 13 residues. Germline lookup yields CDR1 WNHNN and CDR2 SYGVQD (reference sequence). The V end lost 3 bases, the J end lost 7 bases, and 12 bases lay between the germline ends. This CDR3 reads CASSDRDVGTQYF. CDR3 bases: TGCGCCAGCAGTGATAGGGACGTGGGGACCCAGTACTTC.

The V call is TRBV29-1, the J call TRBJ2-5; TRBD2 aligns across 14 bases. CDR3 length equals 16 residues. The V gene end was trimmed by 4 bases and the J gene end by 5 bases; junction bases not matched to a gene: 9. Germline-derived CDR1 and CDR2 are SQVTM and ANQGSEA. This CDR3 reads CSVGKGLAGVGETQYF. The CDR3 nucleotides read TGCAGCGTTGGGAAGGGACTAGCGGGAGTAGGGGAGACCCAGTACTTC.